This note documents a single T cell receptor (beta chain) sequence. The CDR3 is made up of 15 amino acids. The source of the sample is a study of T cells expressing NK-cell markers. As for the study in general: Researchers got TCR beta repertoires out of sorted CD3+CD56+NKG2C+, CD3+CD56+NKG2C- and CD3+CD56-NKG2C+ T cells. With respect to HCMV, seven of the eight sequenced donors were seropositive, and one was seronegative.

From its re-call of the 5' RACE reads, TCRdb lists each CDR3 protein once, without DNA. The table lists 500,000 to 700,000 distinct CDR3 sequences, with approximately 3.6% in the top ten. This receptor was identified in a man aged 18 to 30 in good health. The sequenced material came from blood T cells: a sorted CD56 or NKG2C T cell subset, CD4+ or CD8+ T cells, or bulk PBMC T cells (not recorded which). The genes are TRBV12-3 or TRBV12-4 and TRBJ2-1; TCRdb outputs TRBD1, but without DNA this stays unchecked. This chain's CDR3 is CASSAWGTPGNEQFF.